These T cell receptor beta chains were read from a single sample in a study of T cell responses to AZD1222 COVID-19 vaccine. Clones were read by immunoSEQ multiplex PCR, and TCRdb kept only the in-frame ones, dropping some. The data show roughly 35,000 clones, over 75% seen once. This sample comprised peripheral blood, obtained 28 days after the second AZD1222 dose. Every receptor here comes from an adult who received the AZD1222 COVID-19 vaccine. CDR3s include the opening cysteine and the closing phenylalanine or tryptophan. D genes are given only for firm matches. Some rows mark clone size as missing; the rest say once, few, many or name a class of expanded clone.

d_call v_call clone_size cdr3_aa
TRBD1 TRBV29-1 NA CSVGTGYGYTF
NA TRBV6-1 NA CASSESGANRGYTF
TRBD2 TRBV5-1 NA CASSSGTTNEQFF
NA TRBV18 once CASSPRGHTNTGELFF
TRBD1 TRBV3-1/TRBV3-2 NA CASTNRGISGYTF
NA TRBV19 NA CASSMERAPYEQYF
NA TRBV7-2 NA CASSPRLGADNEQFF
NA TRBV11-2 NA CASSLVVGLSSGNTIYF
TRBD2 TRBV5-1 NA CASSLLASGGYYEQYF
TRBD2 TRBV18 NA CASSPVAGVGDTQYF
NA TRBV5-1 NA CASSLLEGVTGELFF
NA TRBV5-1 NA CASSLDRYGYTF
NA TRBV4-1 once CASSRSDGATNEKLFF
TRBD1 TRBV6-6 NA CASRDRQGHEQYF
NA TRBV11-2 NA CASSLGGHVQETQYF
NA TRBV6-1 NA CASSENVGRNQPQHF
TRBD1 TRBV19 NA CASSTGQGYGYTF
TRBD1 TRBV5-6 NA CASSFEGQIHYEQYF
TRBD1 TRBV25-1 NA CASTSGTDNTGELFF
NA TRBV5-1 NA CASSLEVNTEAFF
NA TRBV27 NA CASSSSNSPLHF
NA TRBV5-8 NA CASGLVGQYF